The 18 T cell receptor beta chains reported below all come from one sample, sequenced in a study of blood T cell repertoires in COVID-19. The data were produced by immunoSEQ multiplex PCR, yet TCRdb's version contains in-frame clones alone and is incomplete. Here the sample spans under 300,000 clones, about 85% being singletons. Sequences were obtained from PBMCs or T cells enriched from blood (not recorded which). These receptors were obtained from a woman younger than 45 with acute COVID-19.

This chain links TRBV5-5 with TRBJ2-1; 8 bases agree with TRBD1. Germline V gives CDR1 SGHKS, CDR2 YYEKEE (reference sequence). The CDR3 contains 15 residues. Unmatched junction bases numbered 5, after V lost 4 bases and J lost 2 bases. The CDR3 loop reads CASSPGQGPYNEQFF. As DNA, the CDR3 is TGTGCCAGCAGCCCCGGACAGGGCCCCTACAATGAGCAGTTCTTC.

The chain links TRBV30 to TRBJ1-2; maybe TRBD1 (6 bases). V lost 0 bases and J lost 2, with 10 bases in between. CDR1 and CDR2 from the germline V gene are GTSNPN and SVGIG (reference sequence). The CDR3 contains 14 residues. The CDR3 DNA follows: TGTGCCTGGAGTGTACGAGGGACAAACTATGGCTACACCTTC. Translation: CAWSVRGTNYGYTF.

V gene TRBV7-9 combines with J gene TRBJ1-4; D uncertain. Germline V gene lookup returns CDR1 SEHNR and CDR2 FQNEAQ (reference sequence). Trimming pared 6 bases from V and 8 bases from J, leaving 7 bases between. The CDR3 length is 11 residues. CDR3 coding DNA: TGTGCCAGCAGTCGAGAGGAAAAACTGTTTTTT. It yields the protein CASSREEKLFF.

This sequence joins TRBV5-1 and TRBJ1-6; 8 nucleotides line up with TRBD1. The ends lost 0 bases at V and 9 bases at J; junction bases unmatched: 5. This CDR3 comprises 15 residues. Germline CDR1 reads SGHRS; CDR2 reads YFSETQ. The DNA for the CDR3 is TGCGCCAGCAGCTTGGATCGCCAGGGGGCTTCACCCCTCCACTTT. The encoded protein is CASSLDRQGASPLHF.

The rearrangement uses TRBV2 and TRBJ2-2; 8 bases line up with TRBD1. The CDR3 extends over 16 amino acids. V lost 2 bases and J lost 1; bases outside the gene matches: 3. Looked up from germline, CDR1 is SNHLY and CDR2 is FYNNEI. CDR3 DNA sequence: TGTGCCAGCAGTGAAAGGGGACAGGAGAACACCGGGGAGCTGTTTTTT. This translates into CASSERGQENTGELFF.

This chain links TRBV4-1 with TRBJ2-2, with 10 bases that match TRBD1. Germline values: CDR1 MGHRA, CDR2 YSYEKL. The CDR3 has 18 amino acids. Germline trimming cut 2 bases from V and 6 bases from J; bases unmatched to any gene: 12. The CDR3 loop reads CASSQSEAGQGSAGELFF. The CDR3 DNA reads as TGCGCCAGCAGCCAATCAGAGGCGGGACAGGGGTCCGCCGGGGAGCTGTTTTTT.

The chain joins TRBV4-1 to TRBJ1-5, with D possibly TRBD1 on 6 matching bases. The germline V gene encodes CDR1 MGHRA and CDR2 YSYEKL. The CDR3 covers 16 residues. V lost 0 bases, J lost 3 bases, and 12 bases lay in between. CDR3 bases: TGCGCCAGCAGCCAAGAATTGTACAGGGTCAATCAGCCCCAGCATTTT. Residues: CASSQELYRVNQPQHF.

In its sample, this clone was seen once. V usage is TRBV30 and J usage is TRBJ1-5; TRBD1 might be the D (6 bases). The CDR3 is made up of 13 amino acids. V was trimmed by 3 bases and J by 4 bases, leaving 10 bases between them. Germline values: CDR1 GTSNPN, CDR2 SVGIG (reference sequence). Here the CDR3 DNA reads TGTGCCTGGAGCCAGGGGCGGAATCAGCCCCAGCATTTT. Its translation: CAWSQGRNQPQHF.

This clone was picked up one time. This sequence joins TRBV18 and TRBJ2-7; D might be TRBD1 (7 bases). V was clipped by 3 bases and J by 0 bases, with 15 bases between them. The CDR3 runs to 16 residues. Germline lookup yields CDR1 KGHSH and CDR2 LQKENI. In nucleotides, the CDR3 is TGTGCCAGCTCACCGGCAGGGGGGATCAGCTCCTACGAGCAGTACTTC. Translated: CASSPAGGISSYEQYF.

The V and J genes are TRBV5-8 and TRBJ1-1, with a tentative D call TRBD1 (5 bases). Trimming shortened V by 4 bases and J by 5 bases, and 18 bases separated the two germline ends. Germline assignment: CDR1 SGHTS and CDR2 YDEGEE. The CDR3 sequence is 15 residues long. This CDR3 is CASSLGVRARTEAFF. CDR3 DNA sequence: TGTGCCAGCAGCCTGGGGGTCAGGGCTAGGACTGAAGCTTTCTTT.

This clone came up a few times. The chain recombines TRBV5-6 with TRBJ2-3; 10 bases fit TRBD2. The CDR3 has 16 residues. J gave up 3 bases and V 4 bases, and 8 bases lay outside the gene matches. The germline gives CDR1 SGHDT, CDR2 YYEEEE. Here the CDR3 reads CASSKLSGGLTDTQYF. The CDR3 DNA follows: TGTGCCAGCAGCAAACTTAGCGGGGGGCTTACAGATACGCAGTATTTT.

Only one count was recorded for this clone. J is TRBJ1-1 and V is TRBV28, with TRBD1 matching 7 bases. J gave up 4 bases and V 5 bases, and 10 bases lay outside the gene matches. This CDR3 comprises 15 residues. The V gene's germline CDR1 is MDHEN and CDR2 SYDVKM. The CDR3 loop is CASSPDRAGGTEAFF. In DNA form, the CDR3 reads TGTGCCAGCAGTCCCGACAGGGCGGGGGGCACTGAAGCTTTCTTT.

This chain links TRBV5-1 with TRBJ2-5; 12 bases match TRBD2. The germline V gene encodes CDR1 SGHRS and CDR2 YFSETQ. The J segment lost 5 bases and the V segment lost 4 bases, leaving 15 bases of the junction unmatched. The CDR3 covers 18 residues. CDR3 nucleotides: TGCGCCAGCAGCCCAGGACTAGCGGGGCCCTTGAGCCGGGAGACCCAGTACTTC. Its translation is CASSPGLAGPLSRETQYF.

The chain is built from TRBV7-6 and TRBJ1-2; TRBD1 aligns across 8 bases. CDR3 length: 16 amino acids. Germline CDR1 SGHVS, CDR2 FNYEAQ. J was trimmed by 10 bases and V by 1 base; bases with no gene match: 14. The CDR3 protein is CASSLDAGGWAVNYTF. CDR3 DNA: TGTGCCAGCAGCTTAGATGCAGGGGGCTGGGCCGTCAACTACACCTTC.

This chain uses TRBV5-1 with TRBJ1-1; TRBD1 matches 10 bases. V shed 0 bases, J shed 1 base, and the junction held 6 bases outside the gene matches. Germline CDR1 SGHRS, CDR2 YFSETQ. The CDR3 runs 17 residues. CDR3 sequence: CASSLGGQGKANTEAFF. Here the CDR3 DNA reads TGCGCCAGCAGCTTGGGGGGACAGGGGAAGGCGAACACTGAAGCTTTCTTT.

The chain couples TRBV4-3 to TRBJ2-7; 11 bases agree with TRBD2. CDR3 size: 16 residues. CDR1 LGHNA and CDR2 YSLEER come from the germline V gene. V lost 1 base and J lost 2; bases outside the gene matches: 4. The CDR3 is CASSQARLAGTYEQYF. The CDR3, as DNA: TGCGCCAGCAGCCAAGCTAGACTAGCGGGGACCTACGAGCAGTACTTC.

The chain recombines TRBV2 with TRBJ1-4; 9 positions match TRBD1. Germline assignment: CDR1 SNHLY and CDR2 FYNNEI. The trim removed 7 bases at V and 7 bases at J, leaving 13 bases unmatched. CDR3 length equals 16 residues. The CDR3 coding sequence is TGTGCCAGCAAGGGTTCGGGACAGGGAATCGGTGAAAAACTGTTTTTT. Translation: CASKGSGQGIGEKLFF.

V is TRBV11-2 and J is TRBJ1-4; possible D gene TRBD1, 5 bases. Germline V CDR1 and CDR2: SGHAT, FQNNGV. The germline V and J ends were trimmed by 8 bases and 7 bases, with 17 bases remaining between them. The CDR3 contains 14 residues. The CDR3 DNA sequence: TGTGCCAGCGGCCCGACAGCCCTGATTGAAAAACTGTTTTTT. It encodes CASGPTALIEKLFF.